This T cell receptor (beta chain) emerged from a study of beta chain features in type 1 diabetes. Overall study findings and caveats: In all four CD4+ subsets, TCRB CDR3 length was significantly, moderately reduced in type 1 diabetes. Cells with high TCR expression could be over-represented by cDNA sequencing.

This clone appeared a single time. Its cognate antigen is unknown. The authors reverse transcribed all of the isolated RNA, so sequencing captured expressed TCRB transcripts. The table came from immunoSEQ multiplex PCR; TCRdb's copy has only in-frame clones and leaves some out. The table has fewer than 500,000 clones, approximately 13% seen once; the top ten hold approximately 0.038%. Per the germline V gene, CDR1 is LGHNA and CDR2 is YSLEER. V was pared by 0 bases and J by 0 bases, with 9 bases between. The CDR3 length is 17 residues. This clonotype was sampled from a young man in good health. The chain combines TRBV4-3 with TRBJ1-6, with unresolved D. The sequencing input was naive CD4+ T cells from blood. The CDR3 nucleotides read TGCGCCAGCAGCCAAGATTCGATCAGCTCCTATAATTCACCCCTCCACTTT. Amino acids: CASSQDSISSYNSPLHF.